This record covers a single TCR beta chain. Its cognate antigen is unknown. Other DNA variants within this sample encode the same CDR3. This sample is part of a study of shared clonotypes between healthy human individuals. Regarding the study as a whole: Sampling involved blood alone; tissue repertoires likely differ.

CD8 cells regarded as naive lacked CD45RO, were positively chosen for CCR7, and omitted terminally differentiated effector memory CD45RA+ cells. Investigators spread the genomic DNA of each subset evenly over several immunoSEQ plates. Data came from immunoSEQ multiplex PCR; TCRdb stores just in-frame clones and leaves some out. Of around 2.1 million clones detected, about 93% appear once; the ten largest clones hold roughly 1.8%. Germline CDR1 ENHRY, CDR2 SYGVKD. V lost 0 bases and J 6 bases, leaving 6 bases between the germline ends. This CDR3 is built from 13 residues. The origin of this receptor is a young man in good health. Some clones in this sample may be carry-over from other donors' samples. The chain combines TRBV10-3 with TRBJ2-1; no clear D. Sequenced input: naive CD8+ T cells from PBMCs. The chain's CDR3 is CAISESVSNEQFF. The CDR3, as DNA: TGTGCCATCAGTGAGTCTGTCAGCAATGAGCAGTTCTTC.